This TCR beta chain was documented in a study of T cell changes during pregnancy in multiple sclerosis. The protocol was immunoSEQ multiplex PCR, while the TCRdb copy is restricted to in-frame clones and leaves out a portion. This table has 30,000 to 50,000 clones, 94% appearing once. V lost 0 bases and J lost 7; bases outside the gene matches: 8. Per the germline V gene, CDR1 is SGHRS and CDR2 is YFSETQ. This CDR3 contains 15 residues. Source: CD4+ T cells from peripheral blood mononuclear cells, taken after pregnancy. This clonotype originated in a female donor with multiple sclerosis, enrolled in a pregnancy study. The V gene is TRBV5-1, the J gene TRBJ2-7, with 9 bases lining up with TRBD1. The CDR3 coding sequence is TGCGCCAGCAGCTTGGGAATAACAGGGGGCCAGGAGCAGTACTTC. As protein: CASSLGITGGQEQYF.